The clone carrying this T cell receptor (beta chain) was counted between two and nine times. This entry comes from a study of kidney transplant recipient with SARS-CoV-2 infection. The junction had 4 bases not matched to a gene; V was cut back by 4 bases and J by 1 base. Germline assignment: CDR1 LNHNV and CDR2 YYDKDF (reference sequence). The CDR3 is 15 residues long. TCRdb itself ran the reads through MiXCR, one entry per CDR3 protein. The profile covers under 250,000 distinct CDR3 sequences, with 29% appearing a single time and roughly 7% taken by the ten largest. The sample here was a blood sample, taken at baseline and around day 120 from a kidney transplant recipient. The chain is built from TRBV15 and TRBJ2-3, with 8 bases that match TRBD1. The sequence came from a male patient between 25 and 40 years old who had COVID-19 and was a kidney transplant recipient. Some of the T cells may derive from the graft donor. The CDR3 nucleotides read TGTGCCACCAGCACCCGACAGGGGCGCACAGATACGCAGTATTTT. This codes for CATSTRQGRTDTQYF.